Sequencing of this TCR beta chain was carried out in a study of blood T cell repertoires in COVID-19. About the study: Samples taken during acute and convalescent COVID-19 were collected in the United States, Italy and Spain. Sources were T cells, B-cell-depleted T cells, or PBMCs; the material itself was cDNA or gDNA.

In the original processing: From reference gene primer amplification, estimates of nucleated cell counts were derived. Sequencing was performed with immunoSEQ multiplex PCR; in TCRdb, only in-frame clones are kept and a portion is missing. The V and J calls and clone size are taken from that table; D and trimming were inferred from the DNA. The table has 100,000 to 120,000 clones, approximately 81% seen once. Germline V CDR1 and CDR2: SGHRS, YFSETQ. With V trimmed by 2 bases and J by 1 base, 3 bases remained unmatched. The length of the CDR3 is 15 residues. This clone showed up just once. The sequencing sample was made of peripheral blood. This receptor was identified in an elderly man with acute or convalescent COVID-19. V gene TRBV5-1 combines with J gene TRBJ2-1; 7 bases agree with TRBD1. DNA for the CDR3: TGCGCCAGCAGCTTCGAGGGGGCTTCCTACAATGAGCAGTTCTTC. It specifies CASSFEGASYNEQFF. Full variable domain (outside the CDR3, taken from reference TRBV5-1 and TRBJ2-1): KAGVTQTPRYLIKTRGQQVTLSCSPISGHRSVSWYQQTPGQGLQFLFEYFSETQRNKGNFPGRFSGRQFSNSRSEMNVSTLELGDSALYLCASSFEGASYNEQFFGPGTRLTVL.